These 17 T cell receptor beta chains originate from one sample sequenced in a study of early T cells in non-severe SARS-CoV-2 infection. TCRdb analysed the 5' RACE reads with MiXCR anew, one entry per CDR3 protein. The table records 95,000 to 100,000 distinct CDR3 sequences, less than 15% of them present only once. Sequencing was carried out using whole blood. Receptors were obtained from an adult who was a healthcare worker with PCR-confirmed SARS-CoV-2 infection or an uninfected control (not recorded which).

This clonotype was picked up many times. This chain joins TRBV24-1 and TRBJ2-3; the D gene is possibly TRBD1 (6 bases). The CDR3 extends over 13 amino acids. Between the trimmed V and J ends, which lost 3 bases and 3 bases, there was a span of 6 bases. The germline CDR1 and CDR2 sequences are KGHDR and SFDVKD. CDR3 coding DNA: TGTGCCACCAGTGATACAGGGACAGATACGCAGTATTTT. Amino acids: CATSDTGTDTQYF.

The genes are TRBV2 and TRBJ2-2; 7 bases match TRBD1. V lost 9 bases and J lost 1; bases outside the gene matches: 5. The length of the CDR3 is 14 residues. Germline V CDR1 and CDR2: SNHLY, FYNNEI. CDR3 loop: CARRRGQNTGELFF. The CDR3 DNA is TGTGCCAGGAGAAGGGGGCAGAACACCGGGGAGCTGTTTTTT.

The table lists this clonotype with a few counts. The chain has TRBV29-1 and TRBJ1-2; D unresolved. The germline gives CDR1 SQVTM, CDR2 ANQGSEA. This CDR3 is 15 amino acids long. Trimming took off 0 bases at V and 4 bases at J, with 15 bases between the two ends. CDR3 sequence reads: CSVEDRAGNFYGYTF. In DNA form, the CDR3 reads TGCAGCGTTGAAGATCGGGCAGGCAACTTCTATGGCTACACCTTC.

V is TRBV6-6 and J is TRBJ2-7; TRBD2 matches at 10 bases. This CDR3 comprises 14 residues. Trimming at V came to 6 bases and at J to 2 bases, leaving 4 bases not matched to a gene. CDR1 is MNHNY and CDR2 is SVGAGI in the germline V gene (reference sequence). This CDR3 reads CASRTSGATYEQYF. The DNA of the CDR3 is TGTGCCAGCAGAACTAGCGGGGCCACCTACGAGCAGTACTTC.

The genes are TRBV28 and TRBJ1-2, with a weak D call TRBD1 (5 bases). Trimming left V 5 bases short and J 5 bases short, with 12 bases between. Per the germline V gene, CDR1 is MDHEN and CDR2 is SYDVKM. This CDR3 is 13 amino acids long. The CDR3 is CASSMGPGYGYTF. The CDR3 DNA sequence: TGTGCCAGCAGTATGGGGCCAGGATATGGCTACACCTTC.

At least ten counts were recorded for this clonotype. The rearrangement uses TRBV28 and TRBJ1-5; the match to TRBD1 covers 9 bases. J was trimmed by 6 bases and V by 5 bases; bases with no gene match: 8. This CDR3 contains 15 residues. Germline V gene sequence: CDR1 MDHEN, CDR2 SYDVKM. The CDR3 reads CASSPSDRGTQPQHF. DNA of the CDR3: TGTGCCAGCAGTCCAAGTGACAGGGGGACTCAGCCCCAGCATTTT.

This clonotype was found many times. The chain couples TRBV29-1 to TRBJ2-3; possibly TRBD1 for D (6 bases). CDR1 SQVTM and CDR2 ANQGSEA come from the germline V gene. Between the trimmed V and J ends, which lost 7 bases and 0 bases, there was a span of 11 bases. The CDR3 is 13 amino acids. The CDR3 DNA reads as TGCAGCGCTGGGACAACAAGCACAGATACGCAGTATTTT. It specifies CSAGTTSTDTQYF.

The chain recombines TRBV3-1 with TRBJ2-1; 9 nucleotides line up with TRBD1. Looked up from germline, CDR1 is LGHDT and CDR2 is YNNKEL (reference sequence). This CDR3 has 14 amino acids. Trimming took 3 bases from V and 8 from J; bases not matched to a gene: 5. Here the CDR3 DNA reads TGTGCCAGCAGCCACCGGGACAGGGTCTATGAGCAGTTCTTC. Translated, it gives CASSHRDRVYEQFF.

This clonotype was recorded at least ten times. This chain joins TRBV29-1 and TRBJ1-1; D not certain. Germline loops: CDR1 SQVTM, CDR2 ANQGSEA. V lost 4 bases and J lost 1, with 4 bases in between. The CDR3 covers 11 residues. The CDR3 protein is CSVVGNTEAFF. As DNA, the CDR3 is TGCAGCGTTGTGGGGAACACTGAAGCTTTCTTT.

This clonotype was picked up many times. The CDR3 DNA reads TGTGCCAGCAGTTACTCTGCCAGTCGGTCCTACGAGCAGTACTTC. Its translation is CASSYSASRSYEQYF. V gene TRBV6-2 or TRBV6-3 combines with J gene TRBJ2-7; D gene unclear. Germline lookup yields CDR1 MNHEY and CDR2 SVGEGT. Trimming stripped 0 bases from V and 1 base from J, with 10 bases between. The CDR3 loop spans 15 amino acids.

This clonotype turned up a few times. V is TRBV2 and J is TRBJ2-7, with D tentatively TRBD1 or TRBD2 (5 bases each). Germline CDR1 is SNHLY and CDR2 is FYNNEI. The CDR3 sequence is 13 residues long. Trimming shortened V by 4 bases and J by 2 bases, and 9 bases separated the two germline ends. The CDR3: CASSGDPPYEQYF. CDR3 sequence (DNA): TGTGCCAGCAGTGGGGACCCTCCCTACGAGCAGTACTTC.

The table lists this clonotype with many counts. This chain connects TRBV29-1 to TRBJ2-3; either TRBD1 or TRBD2 may fit D (5 bases each). CDR3 length: 15 amino acids. Per germline, CDR1 SQVTM and CDR2 ANQGSEA. V gave up 5 bases and J gave up 3 bases, with 18 bases separating them. The CDR3 region is CSVPGWGSKTDTQYF. DNA for the CDR3: TGCAGCGTTCCCGGTTGGGGGTCTAAGACAGATACGCAGTATTTT.

The chain is built from TRBV3-1 and TRBJ1-6, with 7 bases lining up with TRBD1. From germline, CDR1 is LGHDT and CDR2 YNNKEL (reference sequence). V was pared by 4 bases and J by 4 bases, with 4 bases of the junction left unmatched. The CDR3 runs 15 residues. In DNA, the CDR3 is TGTGCCAGCAGCCCCCAGGGGGGATATAATTCACCCCTCCACTTT. Amino acid sequence: CASSPQGGYNSPLHF.

The chain uses TRBV9 and TRBJ1-1; D remains ambiguous. The CDR3 length is 14 residues. Trimming took off 2 bases at V and 5 bases at J, with 13 bases between the two ends. Germline CDR1 SGDLS, CDR2 YYNGEE. The CDR3 DNA is TGTGCCAGCAGCGTGGCGGCGGGGAGGACTGAAGCTTTCTTT. Protein product: CASSVAAGRTEAFF.

This clonotype has ten or more counts. The chain uses TRBV9 and TRBJ2-7; D is uncertain. Germline CDR1 is SGDLS and CDR2 is YYNGEE. The CDR3 loop spans 16 amino acids. Deletions cut 3 bases from V and 2 bases from J, with 18 bases between. The CDR3 DNA sequence: TGTGCCAGCAGCGCCATCGATGGGATAAGGCCCTACGAGCAGTACTTC. Amino acids: CASSAIDGIRPYEQYF.

The J gene is TRBJ1-5, the V gene TRBV7-2, with a possible D match to TRBD1 (6 bases). This CDR3 has 13 residues. Between the trimmed V and J ends, which lost 5 bases and 7 bases, there was a span of 12 bases. CDR1 is SGHTA and CDR2 is FQGNSA in the germline V gene. Here the CDR3 DNA reads TGTGCCAGCAGCCCACAGGGCGGGCAGCCCCAGCATTTT. This translates into CASSPQGGQPQHF.

This clonotype was detected only a few times. The gene calls are TRBV28 and TRBJ1-5; maybe TRBD1 (5 bases). The CDR3 extends over 16 amino acids. The germline gives CDR1 MDHEN, CDR2 SYDVKM. V lost 6 bases, J lost 2 bases, and 17 bases lay in between. The CDR3, as DNA: TGTGCCAGCAGGGTCATGGGGACCGATGGCAATCAGCCCCAGCATTTT. Residues: CASRVMGTDGNQPQHF.